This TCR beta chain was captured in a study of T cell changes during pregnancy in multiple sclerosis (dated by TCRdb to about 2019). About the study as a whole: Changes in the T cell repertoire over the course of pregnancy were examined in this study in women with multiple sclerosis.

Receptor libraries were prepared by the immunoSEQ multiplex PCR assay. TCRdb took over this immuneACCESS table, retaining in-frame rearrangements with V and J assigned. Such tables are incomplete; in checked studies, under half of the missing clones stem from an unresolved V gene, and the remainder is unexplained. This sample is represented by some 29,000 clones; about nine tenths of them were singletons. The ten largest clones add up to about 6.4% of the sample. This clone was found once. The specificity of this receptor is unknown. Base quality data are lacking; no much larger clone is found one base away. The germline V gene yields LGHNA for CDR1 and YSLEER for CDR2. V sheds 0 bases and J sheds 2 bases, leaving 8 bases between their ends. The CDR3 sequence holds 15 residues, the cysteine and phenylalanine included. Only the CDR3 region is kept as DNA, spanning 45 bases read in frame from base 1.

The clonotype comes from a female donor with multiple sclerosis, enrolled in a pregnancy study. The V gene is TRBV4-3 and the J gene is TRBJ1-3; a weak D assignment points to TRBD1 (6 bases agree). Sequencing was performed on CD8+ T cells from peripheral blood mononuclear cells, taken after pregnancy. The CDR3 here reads CASSQDSGAGNTIYF. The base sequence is TGCGCCAGCAGCCAAGATTCAGGGGCTGGAAACACCATATATTTT.